This T cell receptor (beta chain) was retrieved from a study of siplizumab effects on memory and regulatory T cells. Assay: immunoSEQ multiplex PCR; the TCRdb copy retains only in-frame clones and omits some. Altogether under 130,000 clones are present, 85% to 95% being singletons, with the ten largest covering 0.32%. V lost 0 bases and J lost 5, with 10 bases in between. Germline V gene data show CDR1 as GTSNPN and CDR2 as SVGIG (reference sequence). CDR3 size: 13 residues. This TCR was recovered from a human donor in good health. The sample taken for sequencing was CD4+ T cells sorted from blood. The J gene is TRBJ1-1, the V gene TRBV30; D call uncertain. CDR3 bases: TGTGCCTGGAGTGTTGGACTCTCAACTGAAGCTTTCTTT. It codes for CAWSVGLSTEAFF.